The next 30 T cell receptor beta chains were all read from a single sample in a study of blood T cell repertoires in COVID-19 (TCRdb year 2020). The library was generated by the immunoSEQ multiplex PCR assay. TCRdb retrieved this table from immuneACCESS and kept in-frame rearrangements only. Not all clones are present; in checked studies, unresolved V genes account for under half, and no reason is known for the remainder. This sample gives fewer than 150,000 clones in total; 85% of them show up just once. About 6.1% of the sample belongs to the ten largest clones. The specimen sequenced was peripheral blood. Receptors originate from a woman aged 55 to 70 with COVID-19, enrolled during active disease.

A single count supports this clone. This chain links TRBV6-2 or TRBV6-3 with TRBJ1-4; TRBD1 is a possible D gene (5 bases). Germline values: CDR1 MNHEY, CDR2 SVGEGT. This CDR3 is 16 amino acids long. V gave up 2 bases and J gave up 11 bases, with 21 bases separating them. The CDR3 spells CASSYERGLSKDKLFF. The CDR3 nucleotides are TGTGCCAGCAGTTACGAGCGGGGCCTTTCCAAAGACAAACTGTTTTTT.

The gene calls are TRBV29-1 and TRBJ2-2, with a tentative D call TRBD2 (7 bases). V was cut by 3 bases and J by 4 bases, with 15 bases left in between. The germline V gene encodes CDR1 SQVTM and CDR2 ANQGSEA. The CDR3 covers 15 residues. The CDR3, as DNA: TGCAGCGTTGATGGGGGGGCGCAGTTCACCGGGGAGCTGTTTTTT. This codes for CSVDGGAQFTGELFF.

The rearrangement links TRBV10-3 to TRBJ2-3, with 8 bases lining up with TRBD1. CDR1 ENHRY and CDR2 SYGVKD come from the germline V gene. The CDR3 is 13 residues long. V was clipped by 8 bases and J by 6 bases; unmatched bases: 7. CDR3 sequence reads: CAIVDRGDDTQYF. Here the CDR3 DNA reads TGTGCCATCGTAGACAGGGGCGACGATACGCAGTATTTT.

This chain uses TRBV19 with TRBJ1-5; no reliable D call. Germline V gene sequence: CDR1 LNHDA, CDR2 SQIVND (reference sequence). Trimming shortened V by 4 bases and J by 0 bases, and 7 bases separated the two germline ends. This CDR3 contains 14 residues. The CDR3 is CASSRADSNQPQHF. The CDR3 bases are TGTGCCAGTAGTAGGGCTGATAGCAATCAGCCCCAGCATTTT.

The chain joins TRBV7-9 to TRBJ2-5; no clear D gene. Germline CDR1 is SEHNR and CDR2 is FQNEAQ (reference sequence). The CDR3 length is 14 residues. The V end was cut by 0 bases, the J end by 0 bases, with 5 bases between. CDR3 loop: CASSLAAYQETQYF. CDR3 DNA: TGTGCCAGCAGCTTAGCAGCGTACCAAGAGACCCAGTACTTC.

This rearrangement joins TRBV7-2 to TRBJ2-3; no clear D. V gave up 1 base and J gave up 2 bases, with 13 bases separating them. The CDR3 contains 16 residues. Germline CDR1 and CDR2: SGHTA and FQGNSA. The CDR3 loop reads CASSLGIDLYTDTQYF. The CDR3 DNA sequence: TGTGCCAGCAGCTTAGGAATAGATCTCTACACAGATACGCAGTATTTT.

This clone is a singleton in its sample. The J gene is TRBJ1-3, the V gene TRBV14; 7 bases are shared with TRBD1. Per germline, CDR1 SGHDN and CDR2 FVKESK. The CDR3 covers 19 residues. V lost 4 bases and J lost 2; bases outside the gene matches: 17. The CDR3, as DNA: TGTGCCAGCAGCCGTAAAGATTCGAGGAGGAGGGGGCCTGGAAACACCATATATTTT. This translates into CASSRKDSRRRGPGNTIYF.

The chain couples TRBV19 to TRBJ2-3; TRBD1 agrees at 7 bases. The germline V gene encodes CDR1 LNHDA and CDR2 SQIVND (reference sequence). This CDR3 contains 16 residues. With V trimmed by 5 bases and J by 3 bases, 11 bases remained unmatched. CDR3 sequence (DNA): TGTGCCAGTAGTGAAACATGGACAGGAATGACAGATACGCAGTATTTT. This encodes CASSETWTGMTDTQYF.

This clone was seen a few times. The chain links TRBV19 to TRBJ1-5; D is perhaps TRBD1 (5 bases). V lost 3 bases to trimming and J lost 7 bases, with 10 bases between them. Germline V gives CDR1 LNHDA, CDR2 SQIVND (reference sequence). The CDR3 sequence is 13 residues long. The CDR3 bases are TGTGCCAGTAGTATCAGGTGGGGCCAGCCCCAGCATTTT. This encodes CASSIRWGQPQHF.

The chain links TRBV5-1 to TRBJ1-1, with TRBD1 as a possible D gene (5 bases). The CDR3 runs 13 residues. With 2 bases removed from V and 7 bases from J, the gap between germline ends came to 12 bases. Germline V gene sequence: CDR1 SGHRS, CDR2 YFSETQ. Here the CDR3 reads CASSFGGYNEAFF. CDR3 nucleotide sequence: TGCGCCAGCAGCTTCGGGGGTTATAATGAAGCTTTCTTT.

J is TRBJ2-1 and V is TRBV15; 7 bases fit TRBD1. This CDR3 spans 15 amino acids. Trimming took 5 bases from V and 5 from J; bases not matched to a gene: 9. In germline, CDR1 is LNHNV, CDR2 YYDKDF (reference sequence). The CDR3 spells CATSRKGATNNEQFF. The CDR3 DNA follows: TGTGCCACCAGCCGGAAGGGGGCCACAAACAATGAGCAGTTCTTC.

The gene calls are TRBV3-1 (or the pseudogene TRBV3-2) and TRBJ1-4, with a weak D call TRBD1 (5 bases). V lost 0 bases, J lost 5 bases, and 10 bases lay in between. Per the germline V gene, CDR1 is LGHDT and CDR2 is YNNKEL (reference sequence). This CDR3 is built from 15 residues. The chain's CDR3 is CASSQDFAGNEKLFF. The CDR3 bases are TGTGCCAGCAGCCAAGATTTTGCAGGGAATGAAAAACTGTTTTTT.

V and J are TRBV6-6 and TRBJ1-1, with TRBD1 matching over 10 bases. Germline CDR1 reads MNHNY; CDR2 reads SVGAGI (reference sequence). V shed 7 bases, J shed 11 bases, and the junction held 10 bases outside the gene matches. This CDR3 spans 13 amino acids. CDR3 DNA sequence: TGTGCCAGCATCGTCGAACCGGGACAGGGGGCTTTCTTT. Protein sequence: CASIVEPGQGAFF.

The chain combines TRBV7-9 with TRBJ2-1; TRBD2 matches 12 bases. This CDR3 has 17 amino acids. The ends lost 7 bases at V and 1 base at J; junction bases unmatched: 8. The germline V gene encodes CDR1 SEHNR and CDR2 FQNEAQ (reference sequence). The CDR3 coding sequence is TGTGCCAGCACCAGAGCTAGCGGGGGGGCATCCTACAATGAGCAGTTCTTC. Its protein is CASTRASGGASYNEQFF.

The chain carries TRBV19 and TRBJ1-1; 9 bases match TRBD1. Germline CDR1 reads LNHDA; CDR2 reads SQIVND (reference sequence). The junction had 5 bases not matched to a gene; V was cut back by 5 bases and J by 10 bases. The CDR3 loop spans 12 amino acids. The DNA for the CDR3 is TGTGCCAGTAGTTTGGGACAGGGCCCAGCTTTCTTT. Encoded protein: CASSLGQGPAFF. The variable domain in full, with the rest retrieved from reference TRBV19 and TRBJ1-1, is DGGITQSPKYLFRKEGQNVTLSCEQNLNHDAMYWYRQDPGQGLRLIYYSQIVNDFQKGDIAEGYSVSREKKESFPLTVTSAQKNPTAFYLCASSLGQGPAFFGQGTRLTVV.

The V gene is TRBV6-2 or TRBV6-3, the J gene TRBJ1-1; no definite D call. Germline CDR1 reads MNHEY; CDR2 reads SVGEGT. Trimming cost V 2 bases and J 0 bases, with 7 bases left between them. The CDR3 consists of 14 residues. CDR3: CASSYPPLNTEAFF. The DNA of the CDR3 is TGTGCCAGCAGTTACCCCCCCTTGAACACTGAAGCTTTCTTT.

V and J are TRBV21-1 and TRBJ1-6; the DNA was not compared with TRBD1, the D call given in the table. TRBV21-1 is shown as a pseudogene. The CDR3 is 16 amino acids. The CDR3 spells CASSKVRDKGSSPLHF. In nucleotides, the CDR3 is TGTGCCAGCAGCAAAGTTCGGGACAAAGGAAGCTCACCCCTCCACTTT.

The CDR3 is CASSIDPPGTGYTEAFF. The CDR3 DNA reads as TGTGCCAGTAGTATAGATCCCCCCGGGACAGGGTACACTGAAGCTTTCTTT. The chain joins TRBV19 to TRBJ1-1; 9 nucleotides match TRBD1. V was pared by 0 bases and J by 3 bases, with 8 bases of the junction left unmatched. CDR1 LNHDA and CDR2 SQIVND come from the germline V gene (reference sequence). This CDR3 has 17 residues.

This rearrangement joins TRBV13 to TRBJ2-1, with D unclear. Germline CDR1 reads PRHDT; CDR2 reads FYEKMQ (reference sequence). The CDR3 is 15 residues long. Between the trimmed V and J ends, which lost 3 bases and 1 base, there was a span of 10 bases. CDR3: CASSFIEESYNEQFF. CDR3 sequence (DNA): TGTGCCAGCAGCTTCATTGAGGAATCCTACAATGAGCAGTTCTTC. Filled out from reference TRBV13 and TRBJ2-1, the complete variable domain reads AAGVIQSPRHLIKEKRETATLKCYPIPRHDTVYWYQQGPGQDPQFLISFYEKMQSDKGSIPDRFSAQQFSDYHSELNMSSLELGDSALYFCASSFIEESYNEQFFGPGTRLTVL.

This clone was seen once. V usage is TRBV5-6 and J usage is TRBJ2-4; the match to TRBD1 covers 7 bases. The CDR3 is made up of 15 amino acids. The V gene end was trimmed by 3 bases and the J gene end by 4 bases; junction bases not matched to a gene: 7. The germline gives CDR1 SGHDT, CDR2 YYEEEE. Written as DNA, the CDR3 is TGTGCCAGCAGCTCCAAGGACAGGTCGAAAAACATTCAGTACTTC. It encodes CASSSKDRSKNIQYF.

CDR3: CASSTDRGNTEAFF. CDR3 in DNA: TGTGCCAGCAGCACCGACAGGGGGAACACTGAAGCTTTCTTT. V usage is TRBV11-1 and J usage is TRBJ1-1, with TRBD1 identical over 8 bases. CDR3 length: 14 residues. The germline V gene encodes CDR1 SGHAT and CDR2 FQDESV (reference sequence). Trimming cost V 5 bases and J 1 base; bases outside gene matches: 3.

V is TRBV5-6 and J is TRBJ2-3; perhaps TRBD1 as D (5 bases). Trimming cost V 0 bases and J 6 bases, with 5 bases left between them. The CDR3 runs to 12 residues. Germline values: CDR1 SGHDT, CDR2 YYEEEE. In nucleotides, the CDR3 is TGTGCCAGCAGCTTGGCAGGGGATACGCAGTATTTT. Its protein product is CASSLAGDTQYF.

In regard to this clone: This sample also contains other DNA sequences that code for the same CDR3. The J gene is TRBJ1-2, the V gene TRBV2, with TRBD1 as a possible D gene (5 bases). V shed 5 bases and J shed 2 bases, with 9 bases lying between them. The CDR3 length is 13 residues. Germline V lookup: CDR1 SNHLY, CDR2 FYNNEI. For the CDR3, the DNA is TGTGCCAGCAGTCTGGGGCAGAACTATGGCTACACCTTC. Translating it yields CASSLGQNYGYTF.

This clone is a singleton in its sample. The J gene is TRBJ2-1, the V gene TRBV5-4; D is possibly TRBD1 (6 bases). CDR1 and CDR2 from the germline V gene are SGHNT and YYREEE (reference sequence). This CDR3 comprises 15 residues. V was clipped by 6 bases and J by 3 bases, with 16 bases between them. For the CDR3, the DNA is TGTGCCAGCACCTCGAGACAGGTAGACTACAATGAGCAGTTCTTC. This translates into CASTSRQVDYNEQFF.

The V call is TRBV18, the J call TRBJ1-4, with 9 nucleotides matching TRBD1. Germline-derived CDR1 and CDR2 are KGHSH and LQKENI. Trimming at V came to 5 bases and at J to 8 bases, leaving 12 bases not matched to a gene. This CDR3 is built from 16 residues. The CDR3 region is CASSSTPGQGEEKLFF. The CDR3 DNA follows: TGTGCCAGCTCATCAACACCGGGACAGGGTGAAGAAAAACTGTTTTTT.

The rearrangement joins TRBV29-1 to TRBJ1-1, with 7 positions matching TRBD1. Trimming removed 6 bases from V and 3 bases from J; junction bases left unmatched: 16. This CDR3 contains 16 residues. Germline V gene sequence: CDR1 SQVTM, CDR2 ANQGSEA. The CDR3 bases are TGCAGCGTCAAACGGGGGTACGGGACAGTTGACACTGAAGCTTTCTTT. Translation gives CSVKRGYGTVDTEAFF. The whole variable domain, filled in from reference TRBV29-1 and TRBJ1-1, reads SAVISQKPSRDICQRGTSLTIQCQVDSQVTMMFWYRQQPGQSLTLIATANQGSEATYESGFVIDKFPISRPNLTFSTLTVSNMSPEDSSIYLCSVKRGYGTVDTEAFFGQGTRLTVV.

This chain uses TRBV19 with TRBJ2-1, with a weak D call TRBD2 (6 bases). This CDR3 spans 12 amino acids. V lost 7 bases to trimming and J lost 3 bases, with 7 bases between them. Germline V lookup: CDR1 LNHDA, CDR2 SQIVND (reference sequence). CDR3 nucleotides: TGTGCCAGTAAGGACTACTACAATGAGCAGTTCTTC. It yields the protein CASKDYYNEQFF.

As DNA, the CDR3 is TGCGCCAGCAGCCCGCTCAACCAGGCCGTGGGAAACACCATATATTTT. Translation gives CASSPLNQAVGNTIYF. This sequence joins TRBV5-1 and TRBJ1-3; D not resolved. Germline CDR1 reads SGHRS; CDR2 reads YFSETQ. With 4 bases removed from V and 4 bases from J, the gap between germline ends came to 18 bases. There are 16 residues in the CDR3.

This clone was observed once. V is TRBV2 and J is TRBJ1-6; 9 positions match TRBD1. The germline V gene encodes CDR1 SNHLY and CDR2 FYNNEI. The V segment lost 8 bases and the J segment 4 bases; nucleotides outside the gene matches: 0. The CDR3 is made up of 13 amino acids. CDR3 protein: CASGTGYNSPLHF. The CDR3, as DNA: TGTGCCAGCGGGACAGGGTATAATTCACCCCTCCACTTT.

The J gene is TRBJ2-3, the V gene TRBV5-1; a possible D gene is TRBD2 (6 bases). Looked up from germline, CDR1 is SGHRS and CDR2 is YFSETQ. The CDR3 spans 15 residues. V lost 7 bases, J lost 0 bases, and 15 bases lay in between. For the CDR3, the DNA is TGCGCCAGCGGGCCTATGGACTATAGCACAGATACGCAGTATTTT. Translating gives CASGPMDYSTDTQYF.